This TCR beta chain came from a study of CXCR3-negative and CXCR3-positive naive CD8 T cells. Findings of the study overall: Upon cryopreservation, CXCR3 expression partially decreased, and most assays used fresh PBMCs. The TRB CDR3s that CXCR3-positive naive cells carried were more hydrophobic than those of CXCR3-negative naive cells. Relative to memory CD8+ cells, whose diversity was much lower, both naive subsets had comparably high diversity. Surface CD5 looked about the same in the naive subsets, so the authors worked out TCR strength from TRB CDR3 properties.

The TRB libraries of cDNA were built by UMI-labeled 5' RACE. TCRdb reanalyzed the 5' RACE reads and collapses them to one entry per CDR3 protein, without DNA. The sample table includes 150,000 to 170,000 distinct CDR3 sequences. CD45RO-CCR7+CD27+CD95- was the phenotype of naive CD8+ T cells. Comments on this clonotype: Its matching antigen is unknown.

The origin of this receptor is a human donor in good health. Some clones in this sample may be carry-over from other donors' samples. The source material was naive CXCR3+ CD8+ T cells from blood. Subset here: CD45RO-CCR7+CD27+CD95- naive CD8+ T cells expressing CXCR3 (TNR3+).

The CDR3 is CATSDYLDTQYF. The V gene is TRBV24-1, the J gene TRBJ2-3. This CDR3 region has 12 residues. Looked up from germline, CDR1 is KGHDR and CDR2 is SFDVKD.